Below, 5 T cell receptor beta chains from the same sample are listed, as sequenced in a study of tumor-infiltrating lymphocytes in oesophageal squamous cell carcinoma. One entry per CDR3 protein results from TCRdb running MiXCR on the PCR reads. The repertoire has about 21,000 distinct CDR3 sequences, 30% to 40% of them found once; the top ten carry approximately 38%. The sequenced sample consisted of esophageal tumor tissue. These receptors were collected from a male donor with esophageal squamous cell carcinoma.

This clonotype was seen repeatedly, ten times or more. The CDR3 reads CAPGEYTGELFF. The CDR3 DNA reads TGTGCCCCGGGGGAGTACACCGGGGAGCTGTTTTTT. V gene TRBV2 combines with J gene TRBJ2-2; the D gene is possibly TRBD2 (6 bases). Germline CDR1 SNHLY, CDR2 FYNNEI. V gave up 11 bases and J gave up 3 bases, with 10 bases separating them. This CDR3 is built from 12 residues.

The gene calls are TRBV7-2 and TRBJ2-5, with TRBD1 as a possible D gene (5 bases). The DNA end is more similar to TRBJ2-1, so the J call may be wrong. This CDR3 comprises 12 residues. Germline V gives CDR1 SGHTA, CDR2 FQGNSA. CDR3 in amino acids: CASRRLGDEQFF. In DNA, the CDR3 is TGTGCCAGCAGGCGCCTAGGGGATGAGCAGTTCTTC.

This clonotype occurred many times. J is TRBJ2-7 and V is TRBV6-6; D perhaps matches TRBD2 (6 bases). Between the trimmed V and J ends, which lost 2 bases and 6 bases, there was a span of 17 bases. Germline V CDR1 and CDR2: MNHNY, SVGAGI (reference sequence). This CDR3 is built from 15 residues. The CDR3 bases are TGTGCCAGCAGTTACGGGGCGGGACGGGTTGGCGAGCAGTACTTC. This codes for CASSYGAGRVGEQYF.

The rearrangement joins TRBV7-6 to TRBJ2-4; perhaps TRBD2 as D (6 bases). V was pared by 3 bases and J by 2 bases, with 8 bases between. CDR3 size: 14 residues. Germline V gene lookup returns CDR1 SGHVS and CDR2 FNYEAQ. CDR3 sequence (DNA): TGTGCCAGCAGCTTTGGCGGGACCAAAAACATTCAGTACTTC. This sequence encodes CASSFGGTKNIQYF.

In this sample, this clonotype turned up many times. The CDR3 sequence: CASGRGVHNEQFF. CDR3 nucleotide sequence: TGTGCCAGTGGGCGGGGGGTCCACAATGAGCAGTTCTTC. The chain joins TRBV19 to TRBJ2-1, with 8 bases matching TRBD2. This CDR3 is built from 13 residues. Per the germline V gene, CDR1 is LNHDA and CDR2 is SQIVND (reference sequence). V shed 8 bases and J 5 bases; nucleotides not matched to a gene: 5.